A single TCR beta chain is shown here with its context. The data stem from a study of blood T cell repertoires in COVID-19. Study context: Collection of acute and convalescent COVID-19 samples took place in the United States, Italy and Spain. PBMCs, B-cell-depleted T cells, or T cells were the source of the cDNA or gDNA that made up the material.

Germline CDR1 reads GTSNPN; CDR2 reads SVGIG (reference sequence). The V gene end was trimmed by 2 bases and the J gene end by 0 bases; junction bases not matched to a gene: 7. The CDR3 consists of 16 residues. The method was immunoSEQ multiplex PCR; TCRdb's version includes in-frame clones alone and lacks a portion of them. The table has about 35,000 clones, 88% seen once. Sequencing input: peripheral blood. The receptor's source is a human donor in a cohort sampled during active COVID-19. The chain recombines TRBV30 with TRBJ1-3, with 7 bases aligning to TRBD1. The CDR3 DNA sequence: TGTGCCTGGAGTAAACTGGGACAGAGCTCTGGAAACACCATATATTTT. Its protein is CAWSKLGQSSGNTIYF.